The present TCR beta chain was sequenced within a study of cytomegalovirus exposure and HLA in healthy donors. Looking at the study overall: Sequencing of some 190 million T cells in an earlier analysis found 95 million to 120 million unique TCR beta sequences.

Concerning this clone: What it binds is unknown.

The study's findings and limits: A later analysis found that most CMV-associated TCR beta chains appeared HLA-restricted. Sequencing likely produced, as an artifact, a cluster of highly shared sequence variants.

The germline V and J ends were trimmed by 1 base and 2 bases, with 5 bases remaining between them. Germline CDR1 and CDR2: SGHDT and YYEEEE. The CDR3 runs 13 residues. PCR primers comprised 60 Vbeta and 13 Jbeta primers. Some clones are missing from TCRdb's copy, which holds only in-frame ones; the method was immunoSEQ multiplex PCR. The sample carries over 150,000 clones, around four fifths recorded once. The chain joins TRBV5-6 to TRBJ2-3; D gene ambiguous. The source material was PBMCs. This TCR came from a woman in her thirties in good health and CMV-seropositive. The chain's CDR3 is CASSLYYTDTQYF. CDR3 DNA sequence: TGTGCCAGCAGCTTGTATTACACAGATACGCAGTATTTT.